This T cell receptor beta chain was profiled in a study of T cell repertoires in cytomegalovirus infection. Study background: Indications came from public TCR beta signatures; they pointed to CMV infection and to a matching HLA type.

Germline CDR1 KGHSH, CDR2 LQKENI. V was shortened by 3 bases and J by 1 base, with 9 bases between the two germline ends. This CDR3 has 14 residues. This clonotype was picked up many times. Its antigen is not identified. The study's findings and limits: Adding up the frequency of public TCR beta families identified people who carried CMV plus the relevant HLA. HLA-C-restricted TCR beta clonotypes specific for CMV led the ex vivo response.

MiXCR was run by TCRdb on the reads, yielding one entry per CDR3 protein. The table lists 310,000 or so distinct CDR3 sequences, about a tenth of them singletons. The origin of this receptor is a human donor in good health (CMV status not recorded). Some clones in this sample may be carry-over from other donors' samples. The J gene is TRBJ1-1, the V gene TRBV18, with no clear D. Specimen: PBMCs. The CDR3 reads CASSPRTANTEAFF. CDR3 bases: TGTGCCAGCTCACCGCGGACGGCGAACACTGAAGCTTTCTTT.